Here is one TCR beta chain with its context. Its antigen remains unknown. RNA transcripts were the template for amplifying TCR beta CDR3 regions. The TCR CDR3 was amplified in a first-round RT-PCR using the HTBI primer set. MiXCR, run by TCRdb on the multiplex PCR reads, gives a single entry per CDR3 protein. The profile shows 600,000 to 750,000 distinct CDR3 sequences, roughly a sixth of them singletons. This entry belongs to a study of T cells in Graves' hyperthyroidism and ophthalmopathy. Study observations and caveats: Ophthalmopathy cases were set apart from stable hyperthyroidism by a 13 V-J model. Among thyroid clonotypes expanded above 0.001, most also appeared in blood. The model predicted ophthalmopathy a median around 6.5 months before onset.

This CDR3 is 14 amino acids long. Trimming took 5 bases from V and 0 from J, leaving 11 bases between them. CDR1 and CDR2 (germline): SGHTA, FQGTGA. Sequences were obtained from blood. The TCR was taken from a middle-aged man with Graves' hyperthyroidism. This chain uses TRBV7-3 with TRBJ2-7; possibly TRBD2 for D (6 bases). The chain's CDR3 is CASSQLASSYEQYF. The DNA of the CDR3 is TGTGCCAGCAGCCAACTAGCTAGCTCCTACGAGCAGTACTTC.